Presented here are 3 T cell receptor beta chains from one specimen sequenced in a study of identical twins. TCRdb analysed the 5' RACE reads with MiXCR anew, one entry per CDR3 protein. The sample holds fewer than 650,000 distinct CDR3 sequences; just under 10% are singletons and the top ten take roughly 3%. The sample was also reused in another study, on yellow fever vaccine responses in identical twins.

Sequenced input: PBMCs. These receptors came from a woman aged 18-35 years in good health.

The rearrangement joins TRBV9 to TRBJ2-1, with 9 bases lining up with TRBD1. This CDR3 has 16 amino acids. Germline lookup yields CDR1 SGDLS and CDR2 YYNGEE. V lost 3 bases to trimming and J lost 3 bases; unmatched junction nucleotides: 7. The CDR3 is CASSGRQGGSYNEQFF. CDR3 DNA: TGTGCCAGCAGCGGACGACAGGGGGGTAGCTACAATGAGCAGTTCTTC.

There are a few counts of this clonotype. The rearrangement links TRBV27 to TRBJ2-7; TRBD2 matches at 13 bases. Germline V gene data show CDR1 as MNHEY and CDR2 as SMNVEV (reference sequence). Trimming cost V 1 base and J 5 bases; bases outside gene matches: 5. The CDR3 sequence is 16 residues long. The CDR3 region is CASSLWGLAGRNEQYF. In DNA, the CDR3 is TGTGCCAGCAGTTTATGGGGACTAGCGGGAAGGAACGAGCAGTACTTC.

This chain links TRBV5-8 with TRBJ2-6; D unclear. CDR3 size: 15 residues. The V gene's germline CDR1 is SGHTS and CDR2 YDEGEE. Trimming pared 4 bases from V and 2 bases from J, leaving 10 bases between. The CDR3 DNA sequence: TGTGCCAGCAGCCCCAAGAAGCCTGGGGCCAACGTCCTGACTTTC. As protein: CASSPKKPGANVLTF. The whole variable domain, filled in from reference TRBV5-8 and TRBJ2-6, reads EAGVTQSPTHLIKTRGQQATLRCSPISGHTSVYWYQQALGLGLQFLLWYDEGEERNRGNFPPRFSGRQFPNYSSELNVNALELEDSALYLCASSPKKPGANVLTFGAGSRLTVL.